Reported below is one T cell receptor (beta chain). Antigen unknown. Method: immunoSEQ multiplex PCR; TCRdb's copy keeps in-frame clones and lacks some. The sample carries roughly 130,000 clones, roughly nine tenths recorded once. This specimen belongs to a study of cytomegalovirus exposure and HLA in healthy donors. Notes on the study in general: In the 120 or so validation repertoires, about 94% of cluster scores exceeded 0, per a later analysis.

This CDR3 is built from 14 residues. Germline V gives CDR1 SGHRS, CDR2 YFSETQ. V was clipped by 2 bases and J by 8 bases, with 14 bases between them. The gene calls are TRBV5-1 and TRBJ2-4; weak D call: TRBD2 (5 bases). The receptor was isolated from a woman aged 18 to 35 in good health and CMV-seropositive. The sequenced sample was PBMCs. CDR3 loop: CASSFRANSDIQYF. The CDR3 nucleotides are TGCGCCAGCAGCTTTAGGGCAAATAGCGACATTCAGTACTTC.